Listed below are T cell receptor beta chains from one sample, sequenced in a study of long-term antiretroviral therapy in people with HIV. The table came from immunoSEQ multiplex PCR; TCRdb's copy has only in-frame clones and leaves some out. Of nearly 25,000 clones in the sample, roughly 82% were seen once. The sample in question was unsorted PBMCs, obtained 3 years after starting antiretroviral therapy. These receptors were collected from a man in his fifties with HIV. CDR3s include the opening cysteine and the closing phenylalanine or tryptophan. The D gene is left open where the match is weak. Not all rows give a size; the values are once, few, many and, for expanded clones, a class.

V gene: TRBV10-2; J gene: TRBJ2-1; clone size: -; D gene: -; CDR3 DNA: TGCGCCAGCAGTGTTTTGGCTAGCGTAGGGAGGACGAATGAGCAGTTCTTC; CDR3 protein: CASSVLASVGRTNEQFF
V gene: TRBV4-3; J gene: TRBJ1-4; clone size: -; D gene: -; CDR3 DNA: TGCGCCAGCAGCCAAGTAGGGGGGGCGCGTGAAAAACTGTTTTTT; CDR3 protein: CASSQVGGAREKLFF
V gene: TRBV6-6; J gene: TRBJ1-2; clone size: -; D gene: TRBD1; CDR3 DNA: TGTGCCAGCAGTTCGCGGGGACAGGGGGGCTCTGGCTACACCTTC; CDR3 protein: CASSSRGQGGSGYTF
V gene: TRBV10-3; J gene: TRBJ1-5; clone size: -; D gene: -; CDR3 DNA: TGTGCCATCAATTTCCGCCCGGCAGGCCACTATAGCAATCAGCCCCAGCATTTT; CDR3 protein: CAINFRPAGHYSNQPQHF
V gene: TRBV7-2; J gene: TRBJ2-1; clone size: -; D gene: -; CDR3 DNA: TGTGCCAGCAGCACCCGCCTTGGCGGTTCCTACAATGAGCAGTTCTTC; CDR3 protein: CASSTRLGGSYNEQFF
V gene: TRBV7-9; J gene: TRBJ2-3; clone size: once; D gene: -; CDR3 DNA: TGTGCCAGCAGCCACCAGGGGAGCGGGGAAGGAAGCACAGATACGCAGTATTTT; CDR3 protein: CASSHQGSGEGSTDTQYF
V gene: TRBV5-5; J gene: TRBJ1-5; clone size: -; D gene: -; CDR3 DNA: TGTGCCAGCAGCTTGGTTAGCAATCAGCCCCAGCATTTT; CDR3 protein: CASSLVSNQPQHF
V gene: TRBV6-1; J gene: TRBJ1-3; clone size: -; D gene: -; CDR3 DNA: TGTGCCAGCAGTGAAGACAGGGCGTTCCTGCGAAACACCATATATTTT; CDR3 protein: CASSEDRAFLRNTIYF
V gene: TRBV28; J gene: TRBJ2-7; clone size: -; D gene: TRBD1; CDR3 DNA: TGTGCCAGCAGTCTCCCGGGACAGGGGGCTTACGAGCAGTACTTC; CDR3 protein: CASSLPGQGAYEQYF
V gene: TRBV20-1; J gene: TRBJ2-7; clone size: -; D gene: -; CDR3 DNA: TGCAGTGCGTCAAGGGAGTACTTC; CDR3 protein: CSASREYF
V gene: TRBV5-1; J gene: TRBJ1-5; clone size: few; D gene: -; CDR3 DNA: TGCGCCAGCAGCTTGGAGGCAGGGCTCAATCAGCCCCAGCATTTT; CDR3 protein: CASSLEAGLNQPQHF
V gene: TRBV7-9; J gene: TRBJ2-7; clone size: -; D gene: TRBD1; CDR3 DNA: TGTGCCAGCAGCGCAATAATGGGCCAGGGGGTTACGTACTTC; CDR3 protein: CASSAIMGQGVTYF
V gene: TRBV7-2; J gene: TRBJ2-7; clone size: -; D gene: TRBD1; CDR3 DNA: TGTGCCAGCAGCTTAGCGAAGGGACAGGGAGGTTACGAGCAGTACTTC; CDR3 protein: CASSLAKGQGGYEQYF
V gene: TRBV10-3; J gene: TRBJ1-5; clone size: -; D gene: TRBD1; CDR3 DNA: TGTGCCATCAGTTCTGGGACAGGGATCAATCAGCCCCAGCATTTT; CDR3 protein: CAISSGTGINQPQHF
V gene: TRBV7-2; J gene: TRBJ2-2; clone size: -; D gene: -; CDR3 DNA: TGTGCCAGCAGCCTTCACCCCCAGGGTGCCGGGGAGCTGTTTTTT; CDR3 protein: CASSLHPQGAGELFF
V gene: TRBV4-3; J gene: TRBJ2-1; clone size: few; D gene: TRBD2; CDR3 DNA: TGCGCCAGCAGCCAAGATCGGTGGGGGAGGGAGTTCTTC; CDR3 protein: CASSQDRWGREFF
V gene: TRBV5-1; J gene: TRBJ2-2; clone size: few; D gene: TRBD1; CDR3 DNA: TGCGCCAGCAGCTTGGGGGACAGGAACACCGGGGAGCTGTTTTTT; CDR3 protein: CASSLGDRNTGELFF
V gene: TRBV7-9; J gene: TRBJ2-2; clone size: -; D gene: -; CDR3 DNA: TGTGCCAGCAGCTTAGGGCCGACTACCGGGGAGCTGTTTTTT; CDR3 protein: CASSLGPTTGELFF
V gene: TRBV13; J gene: TRBJ2-5; clone size: -; D gene: TRBD1; CDR3 DNA: TGTGCCAGCAGTTGGGACAGGGGGTACCAAGAGACCCAGTACTTC; CDR3 protein: CASSWDRGYQETQYF
V gene: TRBV4-1; J gene: TRBJ1-1; clone size: -; D gene: TRBD1; CDR3 DNA: TGCGCCAGCAGCCAAACTCGGACAGGCATGAACACTGAAGCTTTCTTT; CDR3 protein: CASSQTRTGMNTEAFF
V gene: TRBV2; J gene: TRBJ2-3; clone size: -; D gene: -; CDR3 DNA: TGTGCCAGCAGCGCCCGACAGGGAGGTCCAGATACGCAGTATTTT; CDR3 protein: CASSARQGGPDTQYF
V gene: TRBV4-3; J gene: TRBJ2-7; clone size: -; D gene: -; CDR3 DNA: TGCGCCAGCAGCCAAGGAAGGGGAAGGCAGTACTTC; CDR3 protein: CASSQGRGRQYF
V gene: TRBV15; J gene: TRBJ2-7; clone size: -; D gene: -; CDR3 DNA: TGTGCCACCAGCAGAGTCACAGGGTACTACGAGCAGTACTTC; CDR3 protein: CATSRVTGYYEQYF
V gene: TRBV4-3; J gene: TRBJ1-1; clone size: -; D gene: -; CDR3 DNA: TGCGCCAGCAGCCAAGATCAAGGAGGGTGGACTGAAGCTTTCTTT; CDR3 protein: CASSQDQGGWTEAFF
V gene: TRBV6-6; J gene: TRBJ2-2; clone size: -; D gene: -; CDR3 DNA: TGTGCCAGCAGTTACTCGAGGGGGACCGGGGAGCTGTTTTTT; CDR3 protein: CASSYSRGTGELFF
V gene: TRBV19; J gene: TRBJ2-2; clone size: -; D gene: -; CDR3 DNA: TGTGCCAGTAGTATTACGGACCCCTGGGCAGGGGGGACCGGGGAGCTGTTTTTT; CDR3 protein: CASSITDPWAGGTGELFF
V gene: TRBV28; J gene: TRBJ2-3; clone size: -; D gene: -; CDR3 DNA: TGTGCCAGCAGCCCCCCCCCGGCAGATACGCAGTATTTT; CDR3 protein: CASSPPPADTQYF
V gene: TRBV5-4; J gene: TRBJ2-2; clone size: few; D gene: -; CDR3 DNA: TGTGCCAGCAGCTCGGGACTGCCTGGGGGCACCGGGGAGCTGTTTTTT; CDR3 protein: CASSSGLPGGTGELFF
V gene: TRBV15; J gene: TRBJ2-3; clone size: -; D gene: TRBD1; CDR3 DNA: TGTGCCACCGCTCGGCGATTACAGGGGGCCACAGATACGCAGTATTTT; CDR3 protein: CATARRLQGATDTQYF
V gene: TRBV4-3; J gene: TRBJ2-2; clone size: -; D gene: TRBD2; CDR3 DNA: TGCGCCAGCAGCCGACTAGCGGGAGGGGTAACCGGGGAGCTGTTTTTT; CDR3 protein: CASSRLAGGVTGELFF